Listed here is a single TCR beta chain. Its specificity is not known. Likely unrecorded immune exposures existed in these nominally healthy donors. This specimen belongs to a study of cytomegalovirus exposure and HLA in healthy donors. Turning to the study itself: Out of 398 genotyped donors, less than 90% belonged to the Caucasian-associated ancestry cluster.

PCR used 60 Vbeta primers and 13 Jbeta primers. TCRdb's table, derived via immunoSEQ multiplex PCR, lists solely in-frame clones and lacks some. The sample lists about 200,000 clones, approximately 80% occurring once. Whole-study findings and limits: In a later analysis, HLA-associated beta chains showed higher expansion and lower generation probabilities than comparable chains. Cytomegalovirus-associated TCR beta chains were listed, numbering 150 to 200.

Trimming removed 4 bases from V and 3 bases from J; junction bases left unmatched: 5. The CDR3 sequence is 14 residues long. Germline V gene lookup returns CDR1 KGHSH and CDR2 LQKENI. This clonotype was obtained from a man aged 40-49 years in good health and CMV-seropositive. V gene TRBV18 combines with J gene TRBJ2-7; 8 nucleotides line up with TRBD1. Sample: PBMCs. CDR3 sequence (DNA): TGTGCCAGCTCACATGACAGGGGAAACTACGAGCAGTACTTC. Its translation: CASSHDRGNYEQYF.